This TCR beta chain was recovered during a study of blood T cell repertoires in COVID-19. In the original workflow: Counts of nucleated cells, estimated from reference gene primer amplification, were obtained. Sequencing used immunoSEQ multiplex PCR; TCRdb keeps in-frame clones, though not all of them. The D gene and trimming were derived from the DNA, and the V and J assignments and clone size from that table. The sample carries about 110,000 clones, 75% to 90% recorded once. The germline gives CDR1 LNHDA, CDR2 SQIVND (reference sequence). The germline V and J ends were trimmed by 5 bases and 6 bases, with 11 bases remaining between them. The CDR3 covers 13 residues.

This receptor was taken from a woman of 80 years or more with acute or convalescent COVID-19. Sequenced sample: peripheral blood. The V call is TRBV19, the J call TRBJ1-5; the D gene is possibly TRBD1 (6 bases). For the CDR3, the DNA is TGTGCCAGTAGTGTGGGGGCAGGTCAGCCCCAGCATTTT. It is translated as CASSVGAGQPQHF.